The 28 T cell receptor beta chains given below trace back to one sample, sequenced in a study of response to subunit inactivated influenza vaccine. TCRdb re-called the RT-PCR reads with MiXCR, one entry per CDR3 protein. The table has about 500,000 distinct CDR3 sequences, approximately 15% seen once. Sample: CD4+ T cells sorted from PBMCs, taken roughly 24 months after vaccination. Receptors originate from a man between 45 and 75 years old who received an inactivated influenza vaccine.

This clonotype appeared a few times. J is TRBJ2-1 and V is TRBV10-3; 15 bases are shared with TRBD2. Looked up from germline, CDR1 is ENHRY and CDR2 is SYGVKD. CDR3 size: 17 residues. V shed 10 bases and J 8 bases; nucleotides not matched to a gene: 15. DNA for the CDR3: TGTGCCACCAGGAGGACTAGCGGGAGGGCCAGTATCGATGAGCAGTTCTTC. Translating it yields CATRRTSGRASIDEQFF.

This clonotype was counted only a few times. V usage is TRBV27 and J usage is TRBJ2-1; TRBD2 agrees at 9 bases. J was trimmed by 2 bases and V by 6 bases; bases with no gene match: 5. This CDR3 is built from 15 residues. The germline CDR1 and CDR2 sequences are MNHEY and SMNVEV (reference sequence). The CDR3 nucleotides read TGTGCCAGCAGATCCCGACTAGCGGCCTACAATGAGCAGTTCTTC. It translates to CASRSRLAAYNEQFF.

The chain combines TRBV7-2 with TRBJ2-3; possibly TRBD2 for D (7 bases). Germline CDR1 reads SGHTA; CDR2 reads FQGNSA. V gave up 5 bases and J gave up 5 bases, with 14 bases separating them. This CDR3 is 14 amino acids long. DNA for the CDR3: TGTGCCAGCAGCGCCCAGGGGAGGGGAGATACGCAGTATTTT. Protein: CASSAQGRGDTQYF. The full variable domain, its missing parts supplied by reference TRBV7-2 and TRBJ2-3, is GAGVSQSPSNKVTEKGKDVELRCDPISGHTALYWYRQSLGQGLEFLIYFQGNSAPDKSGLPSDRFSAERTGGSVSTLTIQRTQQEDSAVYLCASSAQGRGDTQYFGPGTRLTVL.

The chain recombines TRBV11-2 with TRBJ2-1, with TRBD2 matching 7 bases. The germline V gene encodes CDR1 SGHAT and CDR2 FQNNGV. The CDR3 extends over 17 amino acids. Trimming cost V 5 bases and J 4 bases; bases outside gene matches: 14. The CDR3 sequence is CASSLREASGMYNEQFF. The CDR3 DNA reads TGTGCCAGCAGCCTCCGCGAGGCTAGCGGAATGTACAATGAGCAGTTCTTC.

This clonotype showed up many times. The chain couples TRBV4-1 to TRBJ2-3, with D perhaps being TRBD1 or TRBD2 (5 bases each). From germline, CDR1 is MGHRA and CDR2 YSYEKL. CDR3 size: 14 residues. Trimming cost V 2 bases and J 8 bases, with 14 bases left between them. The CDR3 nucleotides are TGCGCCAGCAGCCAAAGGGGAGTTTGGGTTACGCAGTATTTT. Residues: CASSQRGVWVTQYF.

The chain has TRBV19 and TRBJ2-1, with 7 bases that match TRBD2. Trimming took 5 bases from V and 9 from J; bases not matched to a gene: 7. CDR1 and CDR2 from the germline V gene are LNHDA and SQIVND (reference sequence). The CDR3 has 13 residues. The CDR3 DNA reads TGTGCCAGTAGTTATCGGCGGGAGTCTGAGCAGTTCTTC. This sequence encodes CASSYRRESEQFF.

The chain combines TRBV20-1 with TRBJ2-3, with D hard to call. V gave up 6 bases and J gave up 0 bases, with 16 bases separating them. This CDR3 contains 15 residues. Germline-derived CDR1 and CDR2 are DFQATT and SNEGSKA (reference sequence). The CDR3 DNA is TGCAGTGCGGATGCAGCGATGGGGAGCACAGATACGCAGTATTTT. Amino acids: CSADAAMGSTDTQYF.

The chain carries TRBV10-3 and TRBJ1-1, with D tentatively TRBD1 (5 bases). Germline loops: CDR1 ENHRY, CDR2 SYGVKD. Trimming stripped 6 bases from V and 11 bases from J, with 19 bases between. The CDR3 totals 13 residues. The CDR3 here is CAISDWNRPGAFF. CDR3 DNA sequence: TGTGCCATCAGCGATTGGAACAGGCCTGGGGCTTTCTTT.

This clonotype has a handful of counts. The chain combines TRBV20-1 with TRBJ2-2; D gene ambiguous. Between the trimmed V and J ends, which lost 0 bases and 2 bases, there was a span of 16 bases. CDR1 DFQATT and CDR2 SNEGSKA come from the germline V gene (reference sequence). CDR3 length equals 17 residues. For the CDR3, the DNA is TGCAGTGCTAGAGATCGGAAACAGCCAACTAACACCGGGGAGCTGTTTTTT. Residues: CSARDRKQPTNTGELFF.

There are a few counts of this clonotype. The V and J genes are TRBV11-2 and TRBJ2-3; 7 bases fit TRBD2. The V segment lost 3 bases and the J segment 0 bases; nucleotides outside the gene matches: 12. The germline CDR1 and CDR2 sequences are SGHAT and FQNNGV. CDR3 length: 18 residues. CDR3 coding DNA: TGTGCCAGCAGCTTTGGTCCCGGCGGGGGACCTAGCACAGATACGCAGTATTTT. It encodes CASSFGPGGGPSTDTQYF.

The J gene is TRBJ2-3, the V gene TRBV12-3 or TRBV12-4; 8 nucleotides align to TRBD1. The J call may be mistaken, given a closer DNA end match to TRBJ1-5. The CDR3 length is 14 residues. The CDR3 reads CASSLYGTGDTQHF. The CDR3 coding sequence is TGTGCCAGCAGTTTATACGGGACAGGAGATACGCAGCATTTT.

In this sample, this clonotype turned up a few times. The rearrangement joins TRBV4-3 to TRBJ2-3, with a tentative D call TRBD2 (6 bases). Germline V lookup: CDR1 LGHNA, CDR2 YSLEER. The CDR3 contains 16 residues. Trimming removed 0 bases at V and 1 base at J, with 11 bases between. The CDR3 DNA is TGCGCCAGCAGCCAAGATTTCCCGGGGGGCACAGATACGCAGTATTTT. Translating it yields CASSQDFPGGTDTQYF.

The chain recombines TRBV5-4 with TRBJ2-2; 8 bases line up with TRBD1. In germline, CDR1 is SGHNT, CDR2 YYREEE (reference sequence). The CDR3 sequence is 15 residues long. V lost 4 bases to trimming and J lost 6 bases; unmatched junction nucleotides: 8. In DNA, the CDR3 is TGTGCCAGCAGCCCCAGGGGGCGCGATGCCGGGGAGCTGTTTTTT. Amino acid sequence: CASSPRGRDAGELFF.

This clonotype has a handful of counts. The rearrangement joins TRBV5-1 to TRBJ2-1, with TRBD1 as a possible D gene (5 bases). The CDR3 has 13 amino acids. Germline-derived CDR1 and CDR2 are SGHRS and YFSETQ. V shed 4 bases and J shed 4 bases, with 9 bases lying between them. The CDR3 DNA follows: TGCGCCAGCAGCGCCGGACAATACAATGAGCAGTTCTTC. It is translated as CASSAGQYNEQFF.

This clonotype was counted a few times. The chain employs TRBV28 and TRBJ1-3; no definite D call. V dropped 0 bases and J dropped 0 bases, with 6 bases sitting between them. Germline loops: CDR1 MDHEN, CDR2 SYDVKM. This CDR3 comprises 15 residues. The CDR3 here is CASSLWTNSGNTIYF. The CDR3 DNA sequence: TGTGCCAGCAGTTTATGGACCAACTCTGGAAACACCATATATTTT.

This clonotype was seen more than once but under ten times. This rearrangement joins TRBV11-2 to TRBJ2-1; possible D gene TRBD2, 5 bases. This CDR3 has 17 residues. Trimming stripped 2 bases from V and 4 bases from J, with 18 bases between. The V gene's germline CDR1 is SGHAT and CDR2 FQNNGV. The DNA of the CDR3 is TGTGCCAGCAGCTTAATGCCCGGAAGGAGGATATACAATGAGCAGTTCTTC. Translated: CASSLMPGRRIYNEQFF. The full variable domain, in which reference TRBV11-2 and TRBJ2-1 provide the parts outside the CDR3, is EAGVAQSPRYKIIEKRQSVAFWCNPISGHATLYWYQQILGQGPKLLIQFQNNGVVDDSQLPKDRFSAERLKGVDSTLKIQPAKLEDSAVYLCASSLMPGRRIYNEQFFGPGTRLTVL.

In this sample, this clonotype turned up a few times. The chain has TRBV6-2 or TRBV6-3 and TRBJ1-1, with a tentative D call TRBD1 (6 bases). The germline V and J ends were trimmed by 6 bases and 0 bases, with 14 bases remaining between them. The CDR3 runs 15 residues. CDR1 and CDR2 (germline): MNHEY, SVGEGT. The CDR3 DNA reads as TGTGCCAGCAGAAACGGGGACACTGTGAACACTGAAGCTTTCTTT. The encoded protein is CASRNGDTVNTEAFF.

The rearrangement joins TRBV7-9 to TRBJ2-3; a weak D match, TRBD2 (7 bases). The CDR3 spans 15 residues. Germline V CDR1 and CDR2: SEHNR, FQNEAQ (reference sequence). Trimming took 5 bases from V and 0 from J, leaving 12 bases between them. The CDR3 DNA is TGTGCCAGCAGCCGGGGGGCTACTAGCACAGATACGCAGTATTTT. Translating gives CASSRGATSTDTQYF.

V gene TRBV5-1 combines with J gene TRBJ2-3; D is uncertain. This CDR3 is built from 15 residues. Germline V gene sequence: CDR1 SGHRS, CDR2 YFSETQ. V was cut by 3 bases and J by 6 bases, with 17 bases left in between. CDR3 DNA sequence: TGCGCCAGCAGCTCCGGGTCCCATTCGACGGATACGCAGTATTTT. Its protein is CASSSGSHSTDTQYF. Filled out from reference TRBV5-1 and TRBJ2-3, the complete variable domain reads KAGVTQTPRYLIKTRGQQVTLSCSPISGHRSVSWYQQTPGQGLQFLFEYFSETQRNKGNFPGRFSGRQFSNSRSEMNVSTLELGDSALYLCASSSGSHSTDTQYFGPGTRLTVL.

The table lists this clonotype with many counts. The chain uses TRBV4-1 and TRBJ2-2, with TRBD1 as a possible D gene (5 bases). V lost 0 bases to trimming and J lost 3 bases, with 8 bases between them. The CDR3 extends over 15 amino acids. Germline CDR1 is MGHRA and CDR2 is YSYEKL. The CDR3 coding sequence is TGCGCCAGCAGCCAAGATGACAGATACACCGGGGAGCTGTTTTTT. This codes for CASSQDDRYTGELFF.

This clonotype was picked up many times. The chain recombines TRBV18 with TRBJ2-3; 10 bases align to TRBD2. CDR1 and CDR2 from the germline V gene are KGHSH and LQKENI. The CDR3 sequence is 17 residues long. J lost 3 bases, V lost 2 bases, and 8 bases had no gene match. DNA for the CDR3: TGTGCCAGCTCACCAACCGTAGGTAGCGGGAGGACAGATACGCAGTATTTT. It is translated as CASSPTVGSGRTDTQYF.

This clonotype was counted only a few times. The chain joins TRBV2 to TRBJ1-6; D is undetermined. This CDR3 spans 13 amino acids. Germline loops: CDR1 SNHLY, CDR2 FYNNEI. Trimming stripped 2 bases from V and 7 bases from J, with 6 bases between. CDR3 residues: CASSELGNSPLHF. DNA for the CDR3: TGTGCCAGCAGTGAACTGGGGAATTCACCCCTCCACTTT. Full variable domain (rest looked up from reference TRBV2 and TRBJ1-6): EPEVTQTPSHQVTQMGQEVILRCVPISNHLYFYWYRQILGQKVEFLVSFYNNEISEKSEIFDDQFSVERPDGSNFTLKIRSTKLEDSAMYFCASSELGNSPLHFGNGTRLTVT.

This chain uses TRBV9 with TRBJ1-1; 7 bases are shared with TRBD1. V shed 3 bases and J 5 bases; nucleotides not matched to a gene: 10. The germline V gene has CDR1 SGDLS and CDR2 YYNGEE. The CDR3 is made up of 15 amino acids. For the CDR3, the DNA is TGTGCCAGCAGCGCCCGGGGACAGAGCTTAACTGAAGCTTTCTTT. Translation: CASSARGQSLTEAFF.

This rearrangement joins TRBV20-1 to TRBJ1-4; D remains ambiguous. V dropped 6 bases and J dropped 10 bases, with 15 bases sitting between them. Germline V gene sequence: CDR1 DFQATT, CDR2 SNEGSKA (reference sequence). The CDR3 is made up of 12 amino acids. The CDR3 spells CSAQDTGRKLFF. The DNA for the CDR3 is TGCAGTGCGCAAGACACGGGTCGAAAACTGTTTTTT.

The genes are TRBV12-3 or TRBV12-4 and TRBJ2-3; 12 bases map to TRBD2. CDR3 length: 17 amino acids. The V gene end was trimmed by 7 bases and the J gene end by 9 bases; junction bases not matched to a gene: 17. The CDR3 region has the DNA TGTGCCAGCACCCTGGGGGCTAGCGGGGGGGTTGTAAGGACGCAGTATTTT. It translates to CASTLGASGGVVRTQYF.

V usage is TRBV5-1 and J usage is TRBJ1-6; unclear D gene. V gave up 1 base and J gave up 7 bases, with 9 bases separating them. CDR3 length: 14 amino acids. Germline V lookup: CDR1 SGHRS, CDR2 YFSETQ. In nucleotides, the CDR3 is TGCGCCAGCAGCTTGACGACGGCGAATTCACCCCTCCACTTT. As protein: CASSLTTANSPLHF.

This clonotype was detected ten times or more. The chain couples TRBV5-1 to TRBJ1-2; D unclear. This CDR3 has 14 amino acids. Germline V gene lookup returns CDR1 SGHRS and CDR2 YFSETQ. V was pared by 0 bases and J by 1 base, with 7 bases between. The CDR3 sequence is CASSLEGSNYGYTF. The CDR3 DNA reads as TGCGCCAGCAGCTTGGAAGGGAGTAACTATGGCTACACCTTC.

In its sample, this clonotype was seen a few times. This chain links TRBV5-1 with TRBJ2-4, with 9 bases matching TRBD1. This CDR3 region has 13 residues. Trimming at V came to 5 bases and at J to 8 bases, leaving 5 bases not matched to a gene. Germline values: CDR1 SGHRS, CDR2 YFSETQ. The CDR3 spells CASRPGQGHIQYF. In DNA, the CDR3 is TGCGCCAGCAGACCGGGACAGGGCCACATTCAGTACTTC.